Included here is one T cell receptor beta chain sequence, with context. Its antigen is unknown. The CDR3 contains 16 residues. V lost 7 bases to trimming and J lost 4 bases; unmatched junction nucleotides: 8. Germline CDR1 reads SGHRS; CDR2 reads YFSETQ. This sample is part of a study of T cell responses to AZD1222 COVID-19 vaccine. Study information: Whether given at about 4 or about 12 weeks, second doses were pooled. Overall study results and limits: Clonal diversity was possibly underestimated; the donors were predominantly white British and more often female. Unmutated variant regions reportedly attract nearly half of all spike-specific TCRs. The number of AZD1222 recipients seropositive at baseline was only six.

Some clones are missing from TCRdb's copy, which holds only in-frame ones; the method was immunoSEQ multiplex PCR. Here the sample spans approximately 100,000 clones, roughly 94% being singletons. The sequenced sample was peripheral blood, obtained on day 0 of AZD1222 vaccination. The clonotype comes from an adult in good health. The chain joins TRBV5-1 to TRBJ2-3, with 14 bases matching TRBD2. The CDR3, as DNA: TGCGCCAGCGGATACCGACTAGCGGGAGGGGCAGATACGCAGTATTTT. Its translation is CASGYRLAGGADTQYF.